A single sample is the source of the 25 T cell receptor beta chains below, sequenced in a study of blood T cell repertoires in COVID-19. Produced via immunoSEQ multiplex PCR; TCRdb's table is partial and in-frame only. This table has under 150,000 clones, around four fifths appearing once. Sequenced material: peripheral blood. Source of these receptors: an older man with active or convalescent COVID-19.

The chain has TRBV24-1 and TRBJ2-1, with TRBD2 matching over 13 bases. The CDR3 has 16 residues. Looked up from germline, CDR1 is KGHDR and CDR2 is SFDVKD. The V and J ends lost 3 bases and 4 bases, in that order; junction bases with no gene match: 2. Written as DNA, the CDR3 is TGTGCCACCAGTGATGGGACTAGCGGGGTATACAATGAGCAGTTCTTC. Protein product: CATSDGTSGVYNEQFF.

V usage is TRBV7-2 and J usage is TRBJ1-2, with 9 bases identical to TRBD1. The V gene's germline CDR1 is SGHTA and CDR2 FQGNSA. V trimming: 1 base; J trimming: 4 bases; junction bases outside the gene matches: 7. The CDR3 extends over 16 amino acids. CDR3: CASSLGGTGSGYGYTF. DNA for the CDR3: TGTGCCAGCAGCTTAGGGGGGACAGGGTCAGGCTATGGCTACACCTTC.

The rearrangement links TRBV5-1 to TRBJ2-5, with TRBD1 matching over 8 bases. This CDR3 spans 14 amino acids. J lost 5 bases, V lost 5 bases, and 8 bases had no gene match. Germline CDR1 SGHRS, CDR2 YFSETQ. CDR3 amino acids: CASSSGQGAETQYF. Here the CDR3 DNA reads TGCGCCAGCAGTTCTGGACAGGGAGCGGAGACCCAGTACTTC.

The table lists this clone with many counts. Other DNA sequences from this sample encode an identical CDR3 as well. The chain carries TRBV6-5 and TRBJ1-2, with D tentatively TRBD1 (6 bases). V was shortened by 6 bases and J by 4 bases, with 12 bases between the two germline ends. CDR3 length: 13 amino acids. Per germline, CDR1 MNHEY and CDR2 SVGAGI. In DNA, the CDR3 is TGTGCCAGCAGCCGGGGACAAATCTATGGCTACACCTTC. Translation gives CASSRGQIYGYTF.

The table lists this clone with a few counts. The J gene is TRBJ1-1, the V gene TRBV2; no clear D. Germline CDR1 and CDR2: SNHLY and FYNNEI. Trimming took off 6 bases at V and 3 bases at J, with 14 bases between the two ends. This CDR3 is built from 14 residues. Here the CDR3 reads CASRVDGLHTEAFF. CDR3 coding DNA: TGTGCCAGCAGAGTTGACGGGTTGCACACTGAAGCTTTCTTT.

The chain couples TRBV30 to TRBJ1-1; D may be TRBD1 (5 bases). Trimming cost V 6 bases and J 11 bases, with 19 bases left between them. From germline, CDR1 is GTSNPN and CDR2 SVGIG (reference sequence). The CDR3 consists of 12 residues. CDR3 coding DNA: TGTGCCTGTACCACGGGAGGGGTGACCGCTTTCTTT. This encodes CACTTGGVTAFF.

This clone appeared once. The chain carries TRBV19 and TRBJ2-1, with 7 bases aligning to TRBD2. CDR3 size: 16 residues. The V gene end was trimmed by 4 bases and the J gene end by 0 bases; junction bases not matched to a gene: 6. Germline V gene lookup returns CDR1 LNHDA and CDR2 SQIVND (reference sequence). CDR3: CASSTPRGVSYNEQFF. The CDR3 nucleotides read TGTGCCAGTAGTACCCCCCGGGGGGTCTCCTACAATGAGCAGTTCTTC.

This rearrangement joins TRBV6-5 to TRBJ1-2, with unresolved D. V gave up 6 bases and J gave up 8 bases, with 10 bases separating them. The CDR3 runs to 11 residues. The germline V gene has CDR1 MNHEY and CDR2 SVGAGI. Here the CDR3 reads CASSPTGGYTF. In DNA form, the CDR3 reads TGTGCCAGCAGCCCGACTGGGGGCTACACCTTC.

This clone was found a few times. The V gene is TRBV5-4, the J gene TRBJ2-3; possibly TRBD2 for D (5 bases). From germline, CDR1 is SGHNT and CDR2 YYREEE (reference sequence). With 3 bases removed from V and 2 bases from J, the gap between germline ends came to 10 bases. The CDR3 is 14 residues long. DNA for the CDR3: TGTGCCAGCAGCTCGACTACCCTCACAGATACGCAGTATTTT. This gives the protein CASSSTTLTDTQYF. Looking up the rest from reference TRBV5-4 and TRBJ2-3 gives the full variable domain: ETGVTQSPTHLIKTRGQQVTLRCSSQSGHNTVSWYQQALGQGPQFIFQYYREEENGRGNFPPRFSGLQFPNYSSELNVNALELDDSALYLCASSSTTLTDTQYFGPGTRLTVL.

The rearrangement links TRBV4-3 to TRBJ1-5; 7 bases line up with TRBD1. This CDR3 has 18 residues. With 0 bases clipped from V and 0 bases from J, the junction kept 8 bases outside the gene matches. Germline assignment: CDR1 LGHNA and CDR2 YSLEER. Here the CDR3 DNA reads TGCGCCAGCAGCCAAGATATTACAGGGGCCACTAGCAATCAGCCCCAGCATTTT. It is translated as CASSQDITGATSNQPQHF.

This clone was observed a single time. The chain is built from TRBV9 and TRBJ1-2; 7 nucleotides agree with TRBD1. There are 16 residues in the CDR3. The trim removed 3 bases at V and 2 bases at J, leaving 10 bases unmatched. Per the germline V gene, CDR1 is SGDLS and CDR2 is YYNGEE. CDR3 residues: CASSDRGNLGNYGYTF. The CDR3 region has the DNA TGTGCCAGCAGCGACAGGGGTAATTTAGGAAACTATGGCTACACCTTC.

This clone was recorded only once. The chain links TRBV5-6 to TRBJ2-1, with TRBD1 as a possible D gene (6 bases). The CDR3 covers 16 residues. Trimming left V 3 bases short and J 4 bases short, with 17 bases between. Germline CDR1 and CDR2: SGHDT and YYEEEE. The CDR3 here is CASSSQGFWGYNEQFF. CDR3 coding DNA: TGTGCCAGCAGCTCGCAGGGGTTCTGGGGGTACAATGAGCAGTTCTTC.

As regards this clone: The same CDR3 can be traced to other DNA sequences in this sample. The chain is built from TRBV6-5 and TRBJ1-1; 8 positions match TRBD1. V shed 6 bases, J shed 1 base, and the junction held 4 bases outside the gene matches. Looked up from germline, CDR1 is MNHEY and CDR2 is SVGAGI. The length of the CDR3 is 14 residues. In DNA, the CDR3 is TGTGCCAGCAGCCGAGGACAGGGGAACACTGAAGCTTTCTTT. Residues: CASSRGQGNTEAFF.

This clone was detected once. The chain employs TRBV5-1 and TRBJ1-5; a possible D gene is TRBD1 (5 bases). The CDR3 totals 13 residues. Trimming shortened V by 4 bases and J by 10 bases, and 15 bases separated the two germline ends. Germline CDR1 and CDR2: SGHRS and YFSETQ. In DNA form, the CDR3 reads TGCGCCAGCAGCCCGGGGGTGAACCAACCCCAGCATTTT. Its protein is CASSPGVNQPQHF.

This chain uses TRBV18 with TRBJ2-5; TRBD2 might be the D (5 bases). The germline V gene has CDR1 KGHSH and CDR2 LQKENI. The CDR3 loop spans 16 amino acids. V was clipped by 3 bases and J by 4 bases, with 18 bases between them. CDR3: CASSPRSDGGAETQYF. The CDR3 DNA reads TGTGCCAGCTCACCTAGGAGCGATGGAGGAGCAGAGACCCAGTACTTC. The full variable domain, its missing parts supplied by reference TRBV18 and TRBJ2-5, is NAGVMQNPRHLVRRRGQEARLRCSPMKGHSHVYWYRQLPEEGLKFMVYLQKENIIDESGMPKERFSAEFPKEGPSILRIQQVVRGDSAAYFCASSPRSDGGAETQYFGPGTRLLVL.

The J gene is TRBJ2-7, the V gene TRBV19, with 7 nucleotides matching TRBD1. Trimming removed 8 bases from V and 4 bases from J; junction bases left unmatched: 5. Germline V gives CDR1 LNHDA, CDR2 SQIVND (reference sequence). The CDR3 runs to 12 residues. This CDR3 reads CASGDRGYEQYF. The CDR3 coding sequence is TGTGCCAGTGGGGACAGAGGTTACGAGCAGTACTTC.

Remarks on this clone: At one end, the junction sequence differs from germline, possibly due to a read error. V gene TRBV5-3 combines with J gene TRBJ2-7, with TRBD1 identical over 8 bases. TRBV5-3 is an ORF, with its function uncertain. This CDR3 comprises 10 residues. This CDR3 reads CARSQPDRDF. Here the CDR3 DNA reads TGTGCCAGAAGCCAACCGGACAGGGACTTC.

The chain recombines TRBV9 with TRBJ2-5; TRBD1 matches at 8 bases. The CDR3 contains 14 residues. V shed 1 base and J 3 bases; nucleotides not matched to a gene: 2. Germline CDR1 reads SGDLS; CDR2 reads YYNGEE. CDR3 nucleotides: TGTGCCAGCAGCGTAACGACAGGGGAAGAGACCCAGTACTTC. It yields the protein CASSVTTGEETQYF.

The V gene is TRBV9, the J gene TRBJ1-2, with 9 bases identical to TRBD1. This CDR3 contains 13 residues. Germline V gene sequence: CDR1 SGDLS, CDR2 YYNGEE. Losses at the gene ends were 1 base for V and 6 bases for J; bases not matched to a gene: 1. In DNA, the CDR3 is TGTGCCAGCAGCGTAACAGGGGGCCATGGCTACACCTTC. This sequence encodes CASSVTGGHGYTF. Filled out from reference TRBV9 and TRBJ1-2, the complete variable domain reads DSGVTQTPKHLITATGQRVTLRCSPRSGDLSVYWYQQSLDQGLQFLIQYYNGEERAKGNILERFSAQQFPDLHSELNLSSLELGDSALYFCASSVTGGHGYTFGSGTRLTVV.

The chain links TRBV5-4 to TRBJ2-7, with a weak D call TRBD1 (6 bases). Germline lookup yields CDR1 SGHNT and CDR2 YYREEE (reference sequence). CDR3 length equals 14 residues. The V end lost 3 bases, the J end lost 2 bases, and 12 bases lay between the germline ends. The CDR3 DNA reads TGTGCCAGCAGCTCTGGACAGAACACCTACGAGCAGTACTTC. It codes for CASSSGQNTYEQYF. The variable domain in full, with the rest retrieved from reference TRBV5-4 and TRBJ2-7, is ETGVTQSPTHLIKTRGQQVTLRCSSQSGHNTVSWYQQALGQGPQFIFQYYREEENGRGNFPPRFSGLQFPNYSSELNVNALELDDSALYLCASSSGQNTYEQYFGPGTRLTVT.

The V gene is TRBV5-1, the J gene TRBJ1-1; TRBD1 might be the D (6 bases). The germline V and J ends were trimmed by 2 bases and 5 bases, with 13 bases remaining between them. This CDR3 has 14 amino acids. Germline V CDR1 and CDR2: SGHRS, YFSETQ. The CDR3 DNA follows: TGCGCCAGCAGCTTACGGGACACCCGGACTGAAGCTTTCTTT. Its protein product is CASSLRDTRTEAFF.

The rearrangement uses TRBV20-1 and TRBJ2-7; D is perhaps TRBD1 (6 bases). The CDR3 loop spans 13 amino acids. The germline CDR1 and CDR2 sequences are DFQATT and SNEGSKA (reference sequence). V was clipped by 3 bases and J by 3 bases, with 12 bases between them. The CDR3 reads CSASLPGDYEQYF. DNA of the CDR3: TGCAGTGCTAGTCTGCCAGGGGACTACGAGCAGTACTTC.

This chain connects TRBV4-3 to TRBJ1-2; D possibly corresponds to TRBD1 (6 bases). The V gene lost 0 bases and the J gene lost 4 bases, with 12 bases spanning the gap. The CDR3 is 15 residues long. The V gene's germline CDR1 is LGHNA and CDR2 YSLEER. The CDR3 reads CASSQDWTVTYGYTF. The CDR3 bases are TGCGCCAGCAGCCAAGACTGGACAGTCACCTATGGCTACACCTTC.

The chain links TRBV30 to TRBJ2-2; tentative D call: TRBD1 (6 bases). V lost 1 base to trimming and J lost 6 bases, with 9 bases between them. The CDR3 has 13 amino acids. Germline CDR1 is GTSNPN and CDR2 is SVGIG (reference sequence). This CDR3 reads CAWSARTAGELFF. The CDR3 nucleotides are TGTGCCTGGAGTGCACGGACAGCCGGGGAGCTGTTTTTT.

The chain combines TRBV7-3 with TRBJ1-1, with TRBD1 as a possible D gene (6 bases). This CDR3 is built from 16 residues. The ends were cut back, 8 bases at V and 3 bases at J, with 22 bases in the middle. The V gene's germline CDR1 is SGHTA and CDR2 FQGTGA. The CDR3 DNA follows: TGTGCCAGCTCCGACCGGTCGGGGGGCGCGGACACTGAAGCTTTCTTT. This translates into CASSDRSGGADTEAFF.